Listed below are T cell receptor beta chains from one sample, sequenced in a study of CD8+CD57+ T cells in acquired aplastic anemia. MiXCR was run by TCRdb on the reads, yielding one entry per CDR3 protein. The data hold under 500,000 distinct CDR3 sequences, with under 40% observed a single time. The specimen sequenced was sorted CD4+, CD8+, or CD8+CD57+ T cells (not recorded which) from PBMCs. Source of these receptors: a human donor with aplastic anemia. Both conserved end residues are part of each CDR3. The D gene is left open where the match is weak. Size tells how often a clone was seen (once, few, many) or the class of an expanded clone, and some rows leave it out.

j_gene: TRBJ1-1
d_gene: NA
v_gene: TRBV9
abundance: many
len: 14
CDR3nt: TGTGCCAGCAGCGTGACGGACCTGAACACTGAAGCTTTCTTT
CDR3aa: CASSVTDLNTEAFF

j_gene: TRBJ1-1
d_gene: TRBD1
v_gene: TRBV2
abundance: NA
len: 18
CDR3nt: TGTGCCAGCAGCAGGGACAGGGGGCTCAAAAGCGTGAACACTGAAGCTTTCTTT
CDR3aa: CASSRDRGLKSVNTEAFF

j_gene: TRBJ1-2
d_gene: NA
v_gene: TRBV6-4
abundance: many
len: 13
CDR3nt: TGTGCCAGCAGTCCTGGACCTTACTATGGCTACACCTTC
CDR3aa: CASSPGPYYGYTF

j_gene: TRBJ2-2
d_gene: NA
v_gene: TRBV10-3
abundance: NA
len: 18
CDR3nt: TGTGCCATCAGTGAGTCAACAGGGTCAGCTGCGGACACCGGGGAGCTGTTTTTT
CDR3aa: CAISESTGSAADTGELFF

j_gene: TRBJ2-7
d_gene: TRBD2
v_gene: TRBV19
abundance: many
len: 18
CDR3nt: TGTGCCAGTAGTCACCTAACTAGCGGGACCAATAAGCCCTACGAGCAGTACTTC
CDR3aa: CASSHLTSGTNKPYEQYF

j_gene: TRBJ2-5
d_gene: NA
v_gene: TRBV29-1
abundance: many
len: 14
CDR3nt: TGCAGCGTTGAAGGCAGGGGGGGCGCGGAGACCCAGTACTTC
CDR3aa: CSVEGRGGAETQYF

j_gene: TRBJ1-5
d_gene: NA
v_gene: TRBV25-1
abundance: many
len: 20
CDR3nt: TGTGCCAGCATCAGACAGTTTACGCGACCTCTTGCGCAGTCCTATCAGCCCCAGCATTTT
CDR3aa: CASIRQFTRPLAQSYQPQHF

j_gene: TRBJ1-3
d_gene: NA
v_gene: TRBV30
abundance: many
len: 14
CDR3nt: TGTGCCTGGAGTTGGCGGGGATCTGGAAACACCATATATTTT
CDR3aa: CAWSWRGSGNTIYF

j_gene: TRBJ1-2
d_gene: NA
v_gene: TRBV30
abundance: NA
len: 13
CDR3nt: TGTGCCTGGTCAGGCCCAGGGAACTATGGCTGCACCTTC
CDR3aa: CAWSGPGNYGCTF

j_gene: TRBJ2-3
d_gene: TRBD1
v_gene: TRBV19
abundance: NA
len: 16
CDR3nt: TGTGCCAGTAGTATAGGAGTCGGGACAGACACAGATACGCAGTATTTT
CDR3aa: CASSIGVGTDTDTQYF

j_gene: TRBJ2-1
d_gene: TRBD2
v_gene: TRBV7-2
abundance: NA
len: 16
CDR3nt: TGTGCCAGCAGCTTAGCGGGGACTAGCGGAAACAATGAGCAGTTCTTC
CDR3aa: CASSLAGTSGNNEQFF

j_gene: TRBJ2-2
d_gene: TRBD2
v_gene: TRBV19
abundance: few
len: 14
CDR3nt: TGTGCCAGCGGGACTAGCGGGCCCACCGGGGAGCTGTTTTTT
CDR3aa: CASGTSGPTGELFF

j_gene: TRBJ1-6
d_gene: NA
v_gene: TRBV20-1
abundance: many
len: 15
CDR3nt: TGCAGTGCTAGAGATACGAGGGACTATAATTCACCCCTCCACTTT
CDR3aa: CSARDTRDYNSPLHF

j_gene: TRBJ1-5
d_gene: NA
v_gene: TRBV6-1
abundance: NA
len: 13
CDR3nt: TGTGCCAGCAGTGATTGGGGCAATCAGCCCCAGCATTTT
CDR3aa: CASSDWGNQPQHF

j_gene: TRBJ1-6
d_gene: NA
v_gene: TRBV6-5
abundance: many
len: 13
CDR3nt: TGTGCCAGCAGTTACTACGGGGATTCACCCCTCCACTTT
CDR3aa: CASSYYGDSPLHF

j_gene: TRBJ2-5
d_gene: TRBD2
v_gene: TRBV20-1
abundance: many
len: 15
CDR3nt: TGCAGTGCTTCGGGACTAGCGGGGAAGCAAGAGACCCAGTACTTC
CDR3aa: CSASGLAGKQETQYF

j_gene: TRBJ2-2
d_gene: NA
v_gene: TRBV10-1
abundance: once
len: 14
CDR3nt: TGTGCCAGCAGTTCAACCCAGGGCGCCGGGGAGCTGTTTTTT
CDR3aa: CASSSTQGAGELFF

j_gene: TRBJ2-5
d_gene: TRBD1
v_gene: TRBV16
abundance: few
len: 15
CDR3nt: TGTGCCAGCAGCCAATCACAGGGGAGCGAAGAGACCCAGTACTTC
CDR3aa: CASSQSQGSEETQYF

j_gene: TRBJ1-1
d_gene: NA
v_gene: TRBV2
abundance: many
len: 11
CDR3nt: TGTGCCAGCAGCGAAAAAATGCCAGCTTTCTTT
CDR3aa: CASSEKMPAFF

j_gene: TRBJ1-3
d_gene: NA
v_gene: TRBV7-2
abundance: few
len: 15
CDR3nt: TGTGCCAGCAGCTTTCAGGGGACTGCAGGAAACACCATATATTTT
CDR3aa: CASSFQGTAGNTIYF

j_gene: TRBJ1-4
d_gene: NA
v_gene: TRBV20-1
abundance: many
len: 13
CDR3nt: TGCAGTGCAACGGACAGAACCAATGAAAAACTGTTTTTT
CDR3aa: CSATDRTNEKLFF

j_gene: TRBJ1-1
d_gene: TRBD1
v_gene: TRBV19
abundance: many
len: 15
CDR3nt: TGTGCCAGTAGTTCGTGGACAGGGATAAACACTGAAGCTTTCTTT
CDR3aa: CASSSWTGINTEAFF

j_gene: TRBJ1-5
d_gene: TRBD1
v_gene: TRBV7-8
abundance: many
len: 14
CDR3nt: TGTGCCAGCAGCTCTCAGGGGGCCGGTCAGCCCCAGCATTTT
CDR3aa: CASSSQGAGQPQHF

j_gene: TRBJ2-3
d_gene: NA
v_gene: TRBV19
abundance: NA
len: 12
CDR3nt: TGTGCCAGTAGTATAGATGAGGGGACGCAGTATTTT
CDR3aa: CASSIDEGTQYF

j_gene: TRBJ1-2
d_gene: NA
v_gene: TRBV5-1
abundance: many
len: 15
CDR3nt: TGCGCCAGCAGCTTGGAACTCCTTAACCCCTATGGCTACACCTTC
CDR3aa: CASSLELLNPYGYTF

j_gene: TRBJ1-5
d_gene: NA
v_gene: TRBV27
abundance: few
len: 14
CDR3nt: TGTGCCAGCAGTCAAGGGAGGGTAGGTCAGCCCCAGCATTTT
CDR3aa: CASSQGRVGQPQHF

j_gene: TRBJ1-2
d_gene: TRBD1
v_gene: TRBV20-1
abundance: many
len: 14
CDR3nt: TGCAGTGCGCTACCGGGACAGGGCCTCTATGGCTACACCTTC
CDR3aa: CSALPGQGLYGYTF

j_gene: TRBJ2-3
d_gene: NA
v_gene: TRBV4-2
abundance: NA
len: 16
CDR3nt: TGTGCCAGCAGCCAAGATCCAGCCAGCGGCACAGATACGCAGTATTTT
CDR3aa: CASSQDPASGTDTQYF

j_gene: TRBJ2-7
d_gene: TRBD1
v_gene: TRBV24-1
abundance: many
len: 16
CDR3nt: TGTGCCACCAGTGATCATGGGACAGGGGGAGCCTACGAGCAGTACTTC
CDR3aa: CATSDHGTGGAYEQYF

j_gene: TRBJ2-4
d_gene: TRBD2
v_gene: TRBV25-1
abundance: NA
len: 16
CDR3nt: TGTGCCAGCAGTGGGCGACTAGCGGGAGAGGAAAACATTCAGTACTTC
CDR3aa: CASSGRLAGEENIQYF

j_gene: TRBJ1-1
d_gene: TRBD1
v_gene: TRBV10-2
abundance: many
len: 14
CDR3nt: TGCGCCAGCAGCCAACAGGGGACGGGGACTGAAGCTTTCTTT
CDR3aa: CASSQQGTGTEAFF

j_gene: TRBJ1-3
d_gene: NA
v_gene: TRBV10-3
abundance: NA
len: 18
CDR3nt: TGTGCCATCAGTGGGGTACTCGGACAAACTGGTACGGGAAACACCATATATTTT
CDR3aa: CAISGVLGQTGTGNTIYF

j_gene: TRBJ2-5
d_gene: TRBD2
v_gene: TRBV5-6
abundance: NA
len: 16
CDR3nt: TGTGCCAGCAGTTTAGCGGGGGCCGCGTTTGTATGGACCCAGTACTTC
CDR3aa: CASSLAGAAFVWTQYF

j_gene: TRBJ1-1
d_gene: NA
v_gene: TRBV10-3
abundance: few
len: 17
CDR3nt: TGTGCCATCAGTTACGGGACGAACTCAAAGCGAAACACTGAAGCTTTCTTT
CDR3aa: CAISYGTNSKRNTEAFF

j_gene: TRBJ1-6
d_gene: TRBD1
v_gene: TRBV5-6
abundance: many
len: 16
CDR3nt: TGTGCCAGCAGCACAAACCGGGGACAGGGTAATTCACCCCTCCACTTT
CDR3aa: CASSTNRGQGNSPLHF

j_gene: TRBJ2-6
d_gene: TRBD1
v_gene: TRBV10-3
abundance: NA
len: 19
CDR3nt: TGTGCCATCAGGGGACCTGGGACAGGGTGGGACTCTGGGGCCAACGTCCTGACTTTC
CDR3aa: CAIRGPGTGWDSGANVLTF

j_gene: TRBJ2-7
d_gene: TRBD1
v_gene: TRBV24-1
abundance: many
len: 13
CDR3nt: TGTGCCACCAGTGACGGGACAGCCTACGAGCAGTACTTC
CDR3aa: CATSDGTAYEQYF

j_gene: TRBJ1-3
d_gene: NA
v_gene: TRBV29-1
abundance: once
len: 12
CDR3nt: TGCAGCGCTGACAGGCTAATTAACACCATATATTTT
CDR3aa: CSADRLINTIYF

j_gene: TRBJ2-2
d_gene: NA
v_gene: TRBV20-1
abundance: NA
len: 12
CDR3nt: TGCAGTGCTAGAGTTACCACCGGGGAGCTGTTTTTT
CDR3aa: CSARVTTGELFF

j_gene: TRBJ2-7
d_gene: TRBD2
v_gene: TRBV11-2
abundance: NA
len: 17
CDR3nt: TGTGCCAGCAGCTTAGGTTTTAGACTAGCGGGATCCTACGAGCAGTACTTC
CDR3aa: CASSLGFRLAGSYEQYF

j_gene: TRBJ1-6
d_gene: TRBD1
v_gene: TRBV6-2/TRBV6-3
abundance: NA
len: 13
CDR3nt: TGTGCCAGCGTACGGGACAGATATTCACCCCTCCACTTT
CDR3aa: CASVRDRYSPLHF

j_gene: TRBJ2-1
d_gene: TRBD1
v_gene: TRBV7-7
abundance: few
len: 15
CDR3nt: TGTGCTAGCAGCTTAGAGGCCGGGACAGTTAATGAGCAGTTCTTC
CDR3aa: CASSLEAGTVNEQFF

j_gene: TRBJ1-5
d_gene: NA
v_gene: TRBV24-1
abundance: NA
len: 15
CDR3nt: TGTGCCACCAGTGATGTGAGGGCAGGGAATCAGCCCCAGCATTTT
CDR3aa: CATSDVRAGNQPQHF

j_gene: TRBJ1-4
d_gene: TRBD1
v_gene: TRBV19
abundance: NA
len: 14
CDR3nt: TGTGCCAGTAAGTCGGGACAGGGGATTGAAAAACTGTTTTTT
CDR3aa: CASKSGQGIEKLFF

j_gene: TRBJ1-3
d_gene: TRBD1
v_gene: TRBV20-1
abundance: few
len: 14
CDR3nt: TGCAGTGCTTCCAGGGGGACCTCTGGAAACACCATATATTTT
CDR3aa: CSASRGTSGNTIYF

j_gene: TRBJ1-6
d_gene: NA
v_gene: TRBV19
abundance: once
len: 13
CDR3nt: TGTGCCAGTAGTGCAGACAGAGGTTCACCCCTCCACTTT
CDR3aa: CASSADRGSPLHF

j_gene: TRBJ2-1
d_gene: TRBD2
v_gene: TRBV20-1
abundance: NA
len: 17
CDR3nt: TGCAGTGCTAGAAGTCTAGCGGGGGGGAAAGATTACAATGAGCAGTTCTTC
CDR3aa: CSARSLAGGKDYNEQFF

j_gene: TRBJ2-2
d_gene: TRBD2
v_gene: TRBV5-1
abundance: NA
len: 17
CDR3nt: TGCGCCAGCAGCTTGCGATCACTAGCGGGAAGGACCCGGGAGCTGTTTTTT
CDR3aa: CASSLRSLAGRTRELFF

j_gene: TRBJ2-7
d_gene: NA
v_gene: TRBV14
abundance: NA
len: 11
CDR3nt: TGTGCCAGCAGCCAAAGTCCTGAGCAGTACTTC
CDR3aa: CASSQSPEQYF

j_gene: TRBJ1-1
d_gene: NA
v_gene: TRBV7-9
abundance: NA
len: 13
CDR3nt: TGTGCCAGCGTCTGGCGGGGGGGCACTGAAGCTTTCTTT
CDR3aa: CASVWRGGTEAFF

j_gene: TRBJ2-1
d_gene: TRBD1
v_gene: TRBV20-1
abundance: NA
len: 13
CDR3nt: TGCAGTGCTCCAGGGGGCGCTTGGAATGAGCAGTTCTTC
CDR3aa: CSAPGGAWNEQFF

j_gene: TRBJ2-3
d_gene: NA
v_gene: TRBV10-1
abundance: few
len: 16
CDR3nt: TGCGCCAGCAGTGGGAGGGACCTCGTAGGGGAAGATACGCAGTATTTT
CDR3aa: CASSGRDLVGEDTQYF

j_gene: TRBJ2-5
d_gene: TRBD2
v_gene: TRBV20-1
abundance: NA
len: 13
CDR3nt: TGCAGTGGGGCGGGGGGCGGCAGGGAGACCCAGTACTTC
CDR3aa: CSGAGGGRETQYF

j_gene: TRBJ2-7
d_gene: TRBD1
v_gene: TRBV2
abundance: many
len: 17
CDR3nt: TGTGCCAGCAGCGTCGGGACAGGGGGACTTGGCTCCTACGAGCAGTACTTC
CDR3aa: CASSVGTGGLGSYEQYF

j_gene: TRBJ2-7
d_gene: NA
v_gene: TRBV24-1
abundance: NA
len: 15
CDR3nt: TGTGCCACCAGGGCCAGCAGTGAAGTCGGGTACGAGCAGTACTTC
CDR3aa: CATRASSEVGYEQYF

j_gene: TRBJ2-2
d_gene: TRBD2
v_gene: TRBV11-2
abundance: NA
len: 17
CDR3nt: TGTGCCAGCAGCCGAGGACTAGCGGGGGGGAACACCGGGGAGCTGTTTTTT
CDR3aa: CASSRGLAGGNTGELFF

j_gene: TRBJ2-7
d_gene: NA
v_gene: TRBV10-1
abundance: many
len: 13
CDR3nt: TGCGCCAGCAGTGGAAAAGGGGGAAACGAGCAGTACTTC
CDR3aa: CASSGKGGNEQYF

j_gene: TRBJ1-6
d_gene: NA
v_gene: TRBV12-3/TRBV12-4
abundance: many
len: 14
CDR3nt: TGTGCCAGCAGTTTAGGGACAGATAATTCACCCCTCCACTTT
CDR3aa: CASSLGTDNSPLHF

j_gene: TRBJ1-1
d_gene: NA
v_gene: TRBV6-5
abundance: NA
len: 14
CDR3nt: TGTGCCAGCAGTTACTCCTGGGGGAGCGCTGAAGCTTTCTTT
CDR3aa: CASSYSWGSAEAFF